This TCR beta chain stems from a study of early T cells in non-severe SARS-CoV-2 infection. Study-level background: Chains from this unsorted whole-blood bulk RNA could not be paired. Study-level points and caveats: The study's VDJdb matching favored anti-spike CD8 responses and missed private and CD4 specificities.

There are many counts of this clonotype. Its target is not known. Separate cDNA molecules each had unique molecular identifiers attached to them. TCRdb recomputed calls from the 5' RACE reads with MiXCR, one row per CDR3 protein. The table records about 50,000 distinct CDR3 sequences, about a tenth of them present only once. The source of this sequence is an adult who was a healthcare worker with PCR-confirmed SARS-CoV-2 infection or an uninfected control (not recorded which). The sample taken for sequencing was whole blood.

CDR3 sequence reads: CSGQGAGNTIYF. In DNA, the CDR3 is TGCAGCGGTCAGGGGGCTGGAAACACCATATATTTT. V is TRBV29-1 and J is TRBJ1-3, with 7 positions matching TRBD1. The ends lost 7 bases at V and 2 bases at J; junction bases unmatched: 2. CDR1 and CDR2 from the germline V gene are SQVTM and ANQGSEA. The CDR3 spans 12 residues.